Below are 28 T cell receptor beta chains sequenced from a single sample in a study of T cells expressing NK-cell markers. TCRdb re-called the 5' RACE reads and shows each CDR3 protein once, DNA omitted. This sample's clone table lists some 440,000 distinct CDR3 sequences. What was sequenced was blood T cells: a sorted CD56 or NKG2C T cell subset, CD4+ or CD8+ T cells, or bulk PBMC T cells (not recorded which). These receptors came from a woman aged 45-59 years in good health.

The V and J genes are TRBV6-4 and TRBJ1-5; TCRdb picks TRBD1, but there is no DNA to check that call. The germline CDR1 and CDR2 sequences are MRHNA and SNTAGT. The length of the CDR3 is 15 residues. The CDR3 reads CASSALTGIRQPQHF.

The chain's CDR3 is CASSRGRGNWNTEAFF. This chain links TRBV6-5 with TRBJ1-1; the D gene TCRdb calls, TRBD1, cannot be checked with no DNA. The CDR3 length is 16 residues. CDR1 MNHEY and CDR2 SVGAGI come from the germline V gene.

The J gene is TRBJ2-5, the V gene TRBV5-1; the TRBD1 assignment by TCRdb is unverifiable without DNA. The CDR3 spans 14 residues. Germline lookup yields CDR1 SGHRS and CDR2 YFSETQ. CDR3: CASSLEQGRGTQYF.

The chain recombines TRBV29-1 with TRBJ2-3; TCRdb proposes TRBD2, but this gene call is untestable without DNA. CDR3 size: 13 residues. Looked up from germline, CDR1 is SQVTM and CDR2 is ANQGSEA. CDR3 region: CSVAPGGRDTQYF.

The chain uses TRBV6-2 or TRBV6-3 and TRBJ1-1; TCRdb's D call of TRBD1 is untestable without DNA. Germline V CDR1 and CDR2: MNHEY, SVGEGT. This CDR3 is built from 13 residues. The CDR3 loop reads CASSTDRVAEAFF.

V and J are TRBV5-6 and TRBJ2-5; the TCRdb D gene call, TRBD1, has no DNA to confirm it. The CDR3 has 14 residues. Per germline, CDR1 SGHDT and CDR2 YYEEEE. The CDR3 loop is CASSYQTGVETQYF.

The rearrangement joins TRBV11-3 to TRBJ2-1; the D gene TCRdb calls, TRBD1, cannot be checked with no DNA. Germline CDR1 SGHNT, CDR2 YENEEA. This CDR3 contains 14 residues. The CDR3 region is CASRPPLSANEQFF.

This CDR3 reads CASSLDSQETQYF. The V call is TRBV7-8, the J call TRBJ2-5. The CDR3 extends over 13 amino acids. Germline V gene lookup returns CDR1 SGHVS and CDR2 FQNEAQ.

This rearrangement joins TRBV5-1 to TRBJ1-2; TCRdb names TRBD1, which stays unverified in the absence of DNA. Per the germline V gene, CDR1 is SGHRS and CDR2 is YFSETQ. CDR3 length equals 12 residues. The CDR3 region is CASSFDRAGYTF.

The V gene is TRBV12-3 or TRBV12-4, the J gene TRBJ1-1. The CDR3 length is 13 residues. The CDR3 loop reads CASGLKRYSEAFF.

The rearrangement uses TRBV11-3 and TRBJ2-5; TCRdb lists TRBD2, though no DNA is available to test this call. The CDR3 contains 15 residues. The V gene's germline CDR1 is SGHNT and CDR2 YENEEA. CDR3 sequence: CASSLEAGGPKTQYF. Full variable domain (rest looked up from reference TRBV11-3 and TRBJ2-5): EAGVVQSPRYKIIEKKQPVAFWCNPISGHNTLYWYLQNLGQGPELLIRYENEEAVDDSQLPKDRFSAERLKGVDSTLKIQPAELGDSAVYLCASSLEAGGPKTQYFGPGTRLLVL.

The chain links TRBV10-1 to TRBJ2-5; no DNA is available, so the TRBD2 call from TCRdb remains unchecked. This CDR3 spans 14 amino acids. CDR1 and CDR2 (germline): WNHNN, SYGVQD (reference sequence). CDR3 sequence: CASSDRLAGETQYF.

This chain joins TRBV29-1 and TRBJ2-1; TCRdb indicates TRBD2, and absent DNA this call remains unverified. The CDR3 contains 17 residues. Germline lookup yields CDR1 SQVTM and CDR2 ANQGSEA. The CDR3 here is CSVGGGLAGGPYNEQFF.

The V and J genes are TRBV5-1 and TRBJ2-5. This CDR3 comprises 14 residues. Germline CDR1 reads SGHRS; CDR2 reads YFSETQ. The CDR3 protein is CASSPYYNQETQYF.

The CDR3 protein is CASSNRPLVESEQFF. The chain couples TRBV12-3 or TRBV12-4 to TRBJ2-1; TCRdb gives TRBD1 as the D gene, but with no DNA this cannot be confirmed. The CDR3 has 15 residues.

The chain is built from TRBV20-1 and TRBJ2-3. This CDR3 has 11 residues. Germline assignment: CDR1 DFQATT and CDR2 SNEGSKA (reference sequence). CDR3 protein: CTMKDTDTQYF.

This rearrangement joins TRBV20-1 to TRBJ2-5; no DNA is available, so the TRBD2 call from TCRdb remains unchecked. CDR1 is DFQATT, CDR2 SNEGSKA, per germline (reference sequence). The CDR3 consists of 17 residues. The CDR3 loop is CSARGFLTSGEQETQYF.

The chain carries TRBV10-3 and TRBJ1-1; TCRdb's assignment of TRBD1 cannot be checked, as there is no DNA. This CDR3 has 15 amino acids. The germline V gene encodes CDR1 ENHRY and CDR2 SYGVKD. Here the CDR3 reads CAISESFGGNTEAFF.

This chain links TRBV19 with TRBJ1-2. The CDR3 is 11 amino acids. The V gene's germline CDR1 is LNHDA and CDR2 SQIVND (reference sequence). The CDR3 sequence: CASSMAWGYTF.

The rearrangement joins TRBV10-3 to TRBJ1-1; the TCRdb D gene call, TRBD1, has no DNA to confirm it. The CDR3 has 14 amino acids. CDR1 and CDR2 from the germline V gene are ENHRY and SYGVKD. The CDR3 is CAISEWERGTEAFF.

The chain uses TRBV27 and TRBJ2-1; checking the TCRdb D call of TRBD2 is not possible without DNA. Per germline, CDR1 MNHEY and CDR2 SMNVEV (reference sequence). CDR3 length: 13 residues. The CDR3: CASSGWTIRGEFF.

The chain carries TRBV15 and TRBJ2-1; TCRdb outputs TRBD2, but without DNA this stays unchecked. Per the germline V gene, CDR1 is LNHNV and CDR2 is YYDKDF (reference sequence). The CDR3 covers 15 residues. The CDR3 region is CATSGGTASYNEQFF.

The chain employs TRBV11-2 and TRBJ2-1; without DNA, the TCRdb call of TRBD2 cannot be checked. CDR3 length: 15 amino acids. The germline V gene encodes CDR1 SGHAT and CDR2 FQNNGV. CDR3 residues: CASRPPGTSASEQFF.

The chain joins TRBV20-1 to TRBJ2-5; with no DNA, the TCRdb D assignment of TRBD2 cannot be verified. This CDR3 has 14 amino acids. Per germline, CDR1 DFQATT and CDR2 SNEGSKA (reference sequence). The CDR3 reads CSARDEGVGETQYF.

The V call is TRBV4-1, the J call TRBJ2-1. CDR1 is MGHRA, CDR2 YSYEKL, per germline. The CDR3 totals 15 residues. This CDR3 is CASSQEDERVNEQFF.

The V call is TRBV20-1, the J call TRBJ1-1; with no DNA, the TCRdb D assignment of TRBD1 cannot be verified. Germline assignment: CDR1 DFQATT and CDR2 SNEGSKA (reference sequence). CDR3 length: 12 residues. This chain's CDR3 is CSASPPGTEAFF.

The chain joins TRBV7-3 to TRBJ2-4. The CDR3 is 16 amino acids. The germline gives CDR1 SGHTA, CDR2 FQGTGA. The CDR3 spells CASSPTPSIAKNIQYF.

The rearrangement uses TRBV24-1 and TRBJ1-5; TCRdb selects TRBD1, and the lack of DNA leaves this call unchecked. Germline-derived CDR1 and CDR2 are KGHDR and SFDVKD. The CDR3 is made up of 15 amino acids. The CDR3 region is CATRSGTADNQPQHF.